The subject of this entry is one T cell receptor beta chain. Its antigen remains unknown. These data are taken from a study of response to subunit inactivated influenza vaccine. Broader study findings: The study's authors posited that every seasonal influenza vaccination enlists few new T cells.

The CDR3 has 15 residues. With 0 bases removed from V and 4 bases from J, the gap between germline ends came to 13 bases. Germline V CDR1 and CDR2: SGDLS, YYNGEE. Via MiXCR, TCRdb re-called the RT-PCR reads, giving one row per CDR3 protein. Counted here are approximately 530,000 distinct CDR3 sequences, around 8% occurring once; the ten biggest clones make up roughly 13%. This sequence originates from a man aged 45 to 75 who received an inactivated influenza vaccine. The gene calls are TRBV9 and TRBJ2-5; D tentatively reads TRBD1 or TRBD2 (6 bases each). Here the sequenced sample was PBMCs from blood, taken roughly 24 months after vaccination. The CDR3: CASSVGGGQGETQYF. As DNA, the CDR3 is TGTGCCAGCAGCGTAGGAGGGGGGCAGGGAGAGACCCAGTACTTC.